This paragraph reports one TCR beta chain. It was with random hexamers that 0.5 to 1 ug RNA was reverse transcribed. A multiplex approach, immunoSEQ multiplex PCR, amplified TCR beta CDR3 across 54 Vbeta and 13 Jbeta. TCRdb re-analysed the immunoSEQ multiplex PCR reads in MiXCR, keeping a single row per CDR3 protein. The sample holds around 130,000 distinct CDR3 sequences, approximately 79% seen once. Blood CD8+ and CD4+ T cells underwent high-throughput TCR beta sequencing. FACS was used to enrich TEMRA cells, whereas the CD8+ and CD4+ T cells were obtained by negative isolation. These data come from a study of CD8 T cells in Susac syndrome. The CDR3 is 15 amino acids. With 2 bases removed from V and 0 bases from J, the gap between germline ends came to 10 bases. From germline, CDR1 is LNHDA and CDR2 SQIVND (reference sequence).

The receptor comes from a human donor with multiple sclerosis. V gene TRBV19 combines with J gene TRBJ2-5; unclear D gene. Sequenced material: CD8+ T cells from PBMCs. Written as DNA, the CDR3 is TGTGCCAGTAGTATAAGGCATCACTACCAAGAGACCCAGTACTTC. Translating it yields CASSIRHHYQETQYF.